This is a list of T cell receptor beta chains from one sample in a study of T cells in localized non-small cell lung cancer. Data came from immunoSEQ multiplex PCR; TCRdb stores just in-frame clones and leaves some out. The data contain fewer than 25,000 clones, roughly 90% of them singletons. Sequencing was performed on peripheral blood, taken before any cancer treatment. The source is a woman aged 40-69 years with stage I lung adenocarcinoma. CDR3s include the opening cysteine and the closing phenylalanine or tryptophan. D genes are given only for firm matches. Rows may omit the clone size; those that give it use once, few, many or a size class.

>TRBJ2-5|NA|TRBV5-1|once
CASSDPGQETQYF
TGCGCCAGCAGCGATCCCGGTCAAGAGACCCAGTACTTC
>TRBJ2-7|NA|TRBV7-2|few
CASSPGSYEQYF
TGTGCCAGCAGCCCGGGATCCTACGAGCAGTACTTC
>TRBJ2-1|NA|TRBV9|NA
CASSVAEGGNYNEQFF
TGTGCCAGCAGCGTAGCTGAGGGGGGTAACTACAATGAGCAGTTCTTC
>TRBJ2-1|TRBD2|TRBV4-2|NA
CASSHPRGDNEQFF
TGTGCCAGCAGCCATCCACGGGGGGACAATGAGCAGTTCTTC
>TRBJ1-1|NA|TRBV7-3|NA
CAGARQGVAPGRGDTEAFF
TGTGCCGGGGCACGTCAGGGTGTAGCCCCGGGCAGGGGTGACACTGAAGCTTTCTTT
>TRBJ2-7|TRBD2|TRBV11-2|NA
CASSRERGPTYEQYF
TGTGCCAGCAGCCGTGAGCGGGGGCCCACCTACGAGCAGTACTTC
>TRBJ1-3|NA|TRBV7-8|NA
CASSPRRGPDTIYF
TGTGCCAGCAGCCCCCGGAGGGGCCCGGACACCATATATTTT
>TRBJ1-1|NA|TRBV6-5|NA
CASSFDWNTEAFF
TGTGCCAGCAGTTTCGACTGGAACACTGAAGCTTTCTTT
>TRBJ1-4|TRBD1|TRBV7-9|NA
CASSPGTGVEKLFF
TGTGCCAGCAGTCCCGGGACAGGGGTTGAAAAACTGTTTTTT
>TRBJ1-6|TRBD1|TRBV6-6|NA
CASSTGQENSPLHF
TGTGCCAGCAGTACGGGACAGGAAAACTCACCCCTCCACTTT
>TRBJ2-5|TRBD2|TRBV5-4|NA
CASSLSGGNGETQYF
TGTGCCAGCAGCCTGAGCGGGGGGAACGGGGAGACCCAGTACTTC
>TRBJ2-3|TRBD1|TRBV5-5|NA
CASSGTGLATQYF
TGTGCCAGCAGCGGGACAGGGTTGGCGACGCAGTATTTT
>TRBJ2-6|NA|TRBV5-4|NA
CASSLVAITNVLTF
TGTGCCAGCAGCTTGGTCGCAATTACCAACGTCCTGACTTTC
>TRBJ1-1|NA|TRBV27|NA
CASSFLTPGTMNTEAFF
TGTGCCAGCAGTTTCCTAACCCCAGGGACTATGAACACTGAAGCTTTCTTT
>TRBJ2-7|NA|TRBV4-1|NA
CASSQVGGTRYSYEQYF
TGCGCCAGCAGCCAAGTAGGGGGGACAAGATACTCCTACGAGCAGTACTTC
>TRBJ1-6|TRBD1|TRBV5-1|NA
CASSLGTGDNSPLHF
TGCGCCAGCAGCCTCGGGACAGGGGATAATTCACCCCTCCACTTT
>TRBJ1-5|NA|TRBV19|NA
CASTGAGGLVSNQPQHF
TGTGCCAGTACTGGAGCGGGGGGGCTGGTAAGCAATCAGCCCCAGCATTTT
>TRBJ2-1|NA|TRBV10-3|once
CAISEPAYNEQFF
TGTGCCATCAGTGAGCCGGCCTACAATGAGCAGTTCTTC
>TRBJ2-3|NA|TRBV6-5|NA
CASSRGDTQYF
TGTGCCAGCAGCCGCGGGGATACGCAGTATTTT
>TRBJ1-1|NA|TRBV29-1|once
CSASIGAGSTEAFF
TGCAGCGCATCGATTGGGGCGGGGAGCACTGAAGCTTTCTTT
>TRBJ1-2|NA|TRBV6-1|NA
CAIGGSFGYTF
TGTGCCATCGGGGGTTCTTTTGGCTACACCTTC
>TRBJ1-5|TRBD1|TRBV19|NA
CASSIWKLLDRGRNQPQHF
TGTGCCAGTAGTATTTGGAAACTTTTGGACAGGGGAAGGAATCAGCCCCAGCATTTT
>TRBJ1-3|NA|TRBV18|NA
CASSPTTMGSGNTIYF
TGTGCCAGCTCACCAACGACTATGGGCTCTGGAAACACCATATATTTT
>TRBJ2-3|NA|TRBV30|NA
CAWIDLSDTQYF
TGTGCCTGGATTGATCTGTCAGATACGCAGTATTTT
>TRBJ2-7|TRBD1|TRBV2|NA
CASREGTGGHYEQYF
TGTGCCAGCAGGGAAGGGACAGGGGGCCACTACGAGCAGTACTTC
>TRBJ2-7|NA|TRBV30|NA
CAWSGSLAGEQYF
TGTGCCTGGAGCGGTTCCTTGGCGGGCGAGCAGTACTTC
>TRBJ2-7|TRBD1|TRBV5-1|NA
CASSTQGPPYEQYF
TGCGCCAGCAGCACACAGGGGCCTCCCTACGAGCAGTACTTC
>TRBJ1-2|NA|TRBV10-3|NA
CAINTAEGVDGYTF
TGTGCCATCAATACGGCAGAGGGTGTCGATGGCTACACCTTC
>TRBJ2-3|NA|TRBV5-1|NA
CASSLESTDTQYF
TGCGCCAGCAGCTTGGAGAGCACAGATACGCAGTATTTT
>TRBJ1-2|NA|TRBV19|NA
CASSMGRGAGYTF
TGTGCCAGTAGTATGGGGCGCGGGGCTGGCTACACCTTC
>TRBJ2-5|NA|TRBV9|NA
CASSAGPGFQETQYF
TGTGCCAGCAGTGCAGGCCCAGGTTTCCAAGAGACCCAGTACTTC
>TRBJ1-2|NA|TRBV9|once
CASSVGRASNYGYTF
TGTGCCAGCAGCGTGGGGAGGGCATCTAACTATGGCTACACCTTC
>TRBJ1-1|NA|TRBV11-2|NA
CASSLYRVGTPNTEAFF
TGTGCCAGCAGCTTATATAGGGTGGGGACACCGAACACTGAAGCTTTCTTT
>TRBJ2-3|TRBD1|TRBV2|NA
CASSGQGADTQYF
TGTGCCAGCAGTGGACAGGGGGCAGATACGCAGTATTTT
>TRBJ1-6|NA|TRBV4-2|NA
CASSHTGNYNSPLHF
TGTGCCAGCAGCCACACCGGGAATTATAATTCACCCCTCCACTTT
>TRBJ2-2|NA|TRBV5-1|NA
CASSLARGGATGELFF
TGCGCCAGCAGCTTGGCCCGAGGAGGGGCCACCGGGGAGCTGTTTTTT
>TRBJ2-6|TRBD2|TRBV30|NA
CALGRETGANVLTF
TGTGCCCTAGGGAGGGAAACTGGGGCCAACGTCCTGACTTTC
>TRBJ1-1|NA|TRBV30|NA
CAWSQVRESEAFF
TGTGCCTGGAGTCAGGTCAGGGAGTCTGAAGCTTTCTTT
>TRBJ2-1|NA|TRBV7-3|NA
CASSLTLKGIDEQFF
TGTGCCAGCAGCTTAACCCTGAAGGGGATCGATGAGCAGTTCTTC
>TRBJ2-7|NA|TRBV4-3|NA
CASSQESGYDEQYF
TGCGCCAGCAGCCAAGAGTCCGGCTACGACGAGCAGTACTTC
>TRBJ2-1|TRBD2|TRBV5-4|NA
CASSLAGGAFIREQFF
TGTGCCAGCAGCTTGGCCGGGGGGGCATTCATCCGTGAGCAGTTCTTC